This paragraph reports one TCR beta chain. Its specificity is unknown. Unique molecular identifiers had been added to the TCR beta cDNA libraries. Starting from approximately 0.95 to 9.8 million T cells, the study yielded roughly 0.5 million cDNA molecules. TCRdb re-derived calls from the PCR reads in MiXCR, one entry per CDR3 protein. Of some 450,000 distinct CDR3 sequences in the sample, less than 45% were seen once. The sample belongs to a study of post-analysis software for immune sequencing data. General study findings and limits: Comparison of patients with controls showed about 5 TRBV segments more frequent in patients, TRBV5-6, TRBV5-1 and TRBV20-1 among them. When compared against controls, multiple sclerosis patients showed significantly lower normalized Chao1 diversity.

Germline-derived CDR1 and CDR2 are DFQATT and SNEGSKA (reference sequence). After removal of 2 bases from V and 7 bases from J, the junction contained 8 bases not matched to a gene. The CDR3 length is 14 residues. The sample was blood. This sequence was found in a girl aged 10 to 17 with multiple sclerosis. The V gene is TRBV20-1, the J gene TRBJ2-7; TRBD1 agrees at 10 bases. The DNA for the CDR3 is TGCAGTGCTAGAAAGGGGACAGGGGTCGGGGAGCAGTACTTC. Translation: CSARKGTGVGEQYF.